This passage covers 14 T cell receptor beta chains from one sample sequenced in a study of early T cells in non-severe SARS-CoV-2 infection. A single record per CDR3 protein comes from TCRdb applying MiXCR to the 5' RACE reads. The table records 30,000 to 40,000 distinct CDR3 sequences, about 10% of them present only once. The specimen was whole blood. These receptor sequences come from an adult who was a healthcare worker with PCR-confirmed SARS-CoV-2 infection or an uninfected control (not recorded which).

This clonotype was counted a few times. This rearrangement joins TRBV7-6 to TRBJ1-3, with 7 positions matching TRBD1. The CDR3 is 18 amino acids. Germline CDR1 and CDR2: SGHVS and FNYEAQ. After removal of 1 base from V and 0 bases from J, the junction contained 9 bases not matched to a gene. CDR3 loop: CASSLGSTGAISGNTIYF. Here the CDR3 DNA reads TGTGCCAGCAGCTTAGGGAGCACAGGGGCCATCTCTGGAAACACCATATATTTT.

The sample holds a few counts of this clonotype. V gene TRBV12-3 or TRBV12-4 combines with J gene TRBJ2-6; D call uncertain. The CDR3 sequence is 17 residues long. The V end lost 10 bases, the J end lost 0 bases, and 19 bases lay between the germline ends. The CDR3 loop reads CATSPGLGYSGANVLTF. In nucleotides, the CDR3 is TGTGCCACCTCCCCCGGCTTAGGTTACTCTGGGGCCAACGTCCTGACTTTC.

This clonotype was detected many times. The chain combines TRBV5-4 with TRBJ2-2; TRBD1 aligns across 8 bases. Losses at the gene ends were 6 bases for V and 0 bases for J; bases not matched to a gene: 7. The CDR3 sequence is 16 residues long. The germline CDR1 and CDR2 sequences are SGHNT and YYREEE (reference sequence). CDR3 loop: CASTTLGQANTGELFF. The CDR3 DNA follows: TGTGCCAGCACGACCCTGGGACAGGCGAACACCGGGGAGCTGTTTTTT.

This clonotype has at least ten counts. CDR3 sequence reads: CSARDLASYNEQFF. CDR3 coding DNA: TGCAGTGCTAGGGACCTTGCCTCCTACAATGAGCAGTTCTTC. The V gene is TRBV20-1, the J gene TRBJ2-1; D is uncertain. The CDR3 length is 14 residues. Germline V gives CDR1 DFQATT, CDR2 SNEGSKA (reference sequence). Trimming removed 3 bases at V and 0 bases at J, with 9 bases between.

There are many counts of this clonotype. This rearrangement joins TRBV5-1 to TRBJ1-6, with D perhaps matching TRBD1 (5 bases). Trimming removed 0 bases at V and 4 bases at J, with 8 bases between. Germline CDR1 SGHRS, CDR2 YFSETQ. The CDR3 loop spans 15 amino acids. The CDR3 loop is CASSLERGYNSPLHF. Here the CDR3 DNA reads TGCGCCAGCAGCTTGGAGCGGGGGTATAATTCACCCCTCCACTTT. The full variable domain, its missing parts supplied by reference TRBV5-1 and TRBJ1-6, is KAGVTQTPRYLIKTRGQQVTLSCSPISGHRSVSWYQQTPGQGLQFLFEYFSETQRNKGNFPGRFSGRQFSNSRSEMNVSTLELGDSALYLCASSLERGYNSPLHFGNGTRLTVT.

The chain couples TRBV20-1 to TRBJ2-7, with D possibly being TRBD1 (6 bases). The CDR3 covers 15 residues. Germline assignment: CDR1 DFQATT and CDR2 SNEGSKA (reference sequence). Trimming took off 2 bases at V and 2 bases at J, with 16 bases between the two ends. In nucleotides, the CDR3 is TGCAGTGCTAGACCCATCATCGCAGGGGCCTACGAGCAGTACTTC. Its protein product is CSARPIIAGAYEQYF.

This chain links TRBV29-1 with TRBJ2-7, with TRBD1 matching over 10 bases. With 7 bases clipped from V and 6 bases from J, the junction kept 3 bases outside the gene matches. The germline gives CDR1 SQVTM, CDR2 ANQGSEA. The CDR3 sequence is 11 residues long. CDR3 loop: CSGQGAGEQYF. CDR3 nucleotides: TGCAGCGGACAGGGGGCGGGCGAGCAGTACTTC.

In this sample, this clonotype turned up many times. The V and J genes are TRBV24-1 and TRBJ2-7, with 12 bases that match TRBD1. CDR3 length: 15 amino acids. Germline V gene data show CDR1 as KGHDR and CDR2 as SFDVKD. V trimming: 5 bases; J trimming: 5 bases; junction bases outside the gene matches: 6. In DNA form, the CDR3 reads TGTGCCACCAGTGGGTCCGGGACAGGGGGCCACGAGCAGTACTTC. This gives the protein CATSGSGTGGHEQYF.

This clonotype was counted only a few times. The rearrangement joins TRBV4-1 to TRBJ1-4, with D perhaps matching TRBD1 (6 bases). The CDR3 consists of 13 residues. V gave up 1 base and J gave up 14 bases, with 14 bases separating them. CDR1 is MGHRA, CDR2 YSYEKL, per germline. CDR3 amino acids: CASSQVSTGALFF. CDR3 nucleotide sequence: TGCGCCAGCAGCCAAGTATCTACGGGGGCCCTGTTTTTT.

Many counts were recorded for this clonotype. The chain links TRBV7-2 to TRBJ2-3; tentative D call: TRBD2 (7 bases). CDR3 length: 15 residues. The germline V gene encodes CDR1 SGHTA and CDR2 FQGNSA. Trimming cost V 6 bases and J 6 bases, with 19 bases left between them. CDR3 loop: CASSSQAGARDTQYF. The CDR3 region has the DNA TGTGCCAGCAGTAGTCAGGCGGGGGCGAGGGATACGCAGTATTTT.

This clonotype was seen ten or more times. This chain links TRBV12-5 with TRBJ2-5; TRBD1 matches 7 bases. Unmatched junction bases numbered 6, after V lost 7 bases and J lost 7 bases. Germline assignment: CDR1 LGHNT and CDR2 FRNRAP. The CDR3 sequence is 12 residues long. CDR3 sequence (DNA): TGTGCTAGTGCCAGTTCAGGGGGGACCCAGTACTTC. Protein: CASASSGGTQYF.

Ten or more counts support this clonotype. The rearrangement links TRBV7-6 to TRBJ2-7; 7 bases are shared with TRBD1. The CDR3 totals 16 residues. Germline CDR1 is SGHVS and CDR2 is FNYEAQ. The V and J ends lost 5 bases and 4 bases, in that order; junction bases with no gene match: 14. CDR3 nucleotides: TGTGCCAGCAGCGTACCGGGACAGACTTCTCCTTACGAGCAGTACTTC. It yields the protein CASSVPGQTSPYEQYF.

The table lists this clonotype with many counts. This sequence joins TRBV20-1 and TRBJ2-7; 9 nucleotides line up with TRBD2. Germline V CDR1 and CDR2: DFQATT, SNEGSKA (reference sequence). This CDR3 region has 14 residues. V dropped 6 bases and J dropped 2; count of bases not matched to a gene: 8. CDR3 in DNA: TGCAGTGCCTTTGGCGGGGGGGCGACCTACGAGCAGTACTTC. Its translation: CSAFGGGATYEQYF.

This clonotype was seen at least ten times. J is TRBJ2-7 and V is TRBV20-1, with unresolved D. The CDR3 has 11 residues. V was shortened by 0 bases and J by 9 bases, with 9 bases between the two germline ends. Germline V gives CDR1 DFQATT, CDR2 SNEGSKA (reference sequence). CDR3 sequence (DNA): TGCAGTGCTAGAGATCTAGGTCGGCAGTACTTC. Amino acids: CSARDLGRQYF.